The 7 T cell receptor beta chains given below trace back to one sample, sequenced in a study of technical replicates of blood from a handful of donors. Clones were sequenced by immunoSEQ multiplex PCR, and TCRdb holds only the in-frame ones, with some missing. The sample lists about 69,000 clones; around nine tenths were seen once. Sequencing used PBMCs. These receptors were taken from a human donor in good health. Some clones in this sample may be carry-over from other donors' samples.

This clone is classed as medium-sized. The chain combines TRBV4-3 with TRBJ2-1; 10 bases are shared with TRBD2. Germline values: CDR1 LGHNA, CDR2 YSLEER. J gave up 0 bases and V 1 base, and 0 bases lay outside the gene matches. The CDR3 runs 16 residues. Here the CDR3 reads CASSQGLAGSYNEQFF. CDR3 bases: TGCGCCAGCAGCCAAGGACTAGCGGGCTCCTACAATGAGCAGTTCTTC.

The chain links TRBV7-3 to TRBJ2-1; D possibly corresponds to TRBD1 (5 bases). Per the germline V gene, CDR1 is SGHTA and CDR2 is FQGTGA. The CDR3 is made up of 14 amino acids. The V gene lost 6 bases and the J gene lost 1 base, with 10 bases spanning the gap. CDR3 sequence (DNA): TGTGCCAGCAGTCCCCAGGGATCCTACAATGAGCAGTTCTTC. Amino acid sequence: CASSPQGSYNEQFF.

This clone was detected only once. This chain links TRBV2 with TRBJ1-1, with 8 bases matching TRBD1. This CDR3 region has 14 residues. Trimming at V came to 4 bases and at J to 4 bases, leaving 5 bases not matched to a gene. Germline loops: CDR1 SNHLY, CDR2 FYNNEI. The CDR3 sequence: CASSGQGIVTEAFF. The CDR3, as DNA: TGTGCCAGCAGTGGACAGGGGATTGTCACTGAAGCTTTCTTT. The full variable domain, its missing parts supplied by reference TRBV2 and TRBJ1-1, is EPEVTQTPSHQVTQMGQEVILRCVPISNHLYFYWYRQILGQKVEFLVSFYNNEISEKSEIFDDQFSVERPDGSNFTLKIRSTKLEDSAMYFCASSGQGIVTEAFFGQGTRLTVV.

The CDR3 DNA reads as TGTGCCAGCAGCGTAGTCCAGGGGGCAAGGGATACGCAGTATTTT. It encodes CASSVVQGARDTQYF. The genes are TRBV9 and TRBJ2-3; TRBD1 agrees at 8 bases. This CDR3 spans 15 amino acids. J was trimmed by 6 bases and V by 0 bases; bases with no gene match: 6. The germline V gene has CDR1 SGDLS and CDR2 YYNGEE. Full variable domain (missing parts from reference TRBV9 and TRBJ2-3): DSGVTQTPKHLITATGQRVTLRCSPRSGDLSVYWYQQSLDQGLQFLIQYYNGEERAKGNILERFSAQQFPDLHSELNLSSLELGDSALYFCASSVVQGARDTQYFGPGTRLTVL.

The chain is built from TRBV13 and TRBJ2-3; unclear D gene. This CDR3 comprises 14 residues. Germline V gives CDR1 PRHDT, CDR2 FYEKMQ (reference sequence). Trimming took off 5 bases at V and 4 bases at J, with 13 bases between the two ends. This chain's CDR3 is CASSPGRYADTQYF. The DNA for the CDR3 is TGTGCCAGCAGCCCGGGTCGGTACGCAGATACGCAGTATTTT.

This chain links TRBV7-2 with TRBJ1-3; D remains unclear. The CDR3 consists of 14 residues. Germline values: CDR1 SGHTA, CDR2 FQGNSA. Trimming pared 1 base from V and 4 bases from J, leaving 8 bases between. The CDR3: CASSLGLSGNTIYF. The CDR3 DNA sequence: TGTGCCAGCAGCTTAGGACTTTCGGGAAACACCATATATTTT.

The V and J genes are TRBV10-1 and TRBJ1-1; D unclear. The CDR3 spans 17 residues. Germline loops: CDR1 WNHNN, CDR2 SYGVQD (reference sequence). The ends were cut back, 1 base at V and 0 bases at J, with 15 bases in the middle. The CDR3 sequence: CASSEFECGRMNTEAFF. CDR3 sequence (DNA): TGCGCCAGCAGTGAGTTCGAATGTGGCAGAATGAACACTGAAGCTTTCTTT.